This T cell receptor beta chain was obtained from a study of blood T cell repertoires in COVID-19. Study background: Samples of COVID-19 (acute and convalescent) were obtained from the United States, Italy and Spain. T cells, B-cell-depleted T cells, or PBMCs provided the cDNA or gDNA that served as material.

J lost 10 bases, V lost 1 base, and 4 bases had no gene match. The CDR3 sequence is 13 residues long. Germline loops: CDR1 LGHDT, CDR2 YNNKEL (reference sequence). Per the original data handling: Amplification from reference gene primers served as the basis for estimated nucleated cell counts. Libraries were prepared by immunoSEQ multiplex PCR; TCRdb keeps only in-frame clonotypes and omits some of them. The DNA was the basis for D and trimming; V, J and clone size are from that table. Of over 200,000 clones listed, around 88% are singletons. The chain employs TRBV3-1 (or the pseudogene TRBV3-2) and TRBJ1-1, with TRBD1 identical over 9 bases. Material: peripheral blood. The sequence was obtained from a woman aged 50 to 65 with acute or convalescent COVID-19. The CDR3: CASSQGTGAGAFF. The CDR3 DNA reads as TGTGCCAGCAGCCAAGGGACAGGGGCCGGAGCTTTCTTT.